Below are 21 T cell receptor beta chains sequenced from a single sample in a study of blood T cell repertoires in COVID-19. Libraries were prepared by immunoSEQ multiplex PCR; TCRdb keeps only in-frame clonotypes and omits some of them. The data contain 95,000 to 110,000 clones, 84% of them singletons. Source material: peripheral blood. The receptors were sampled from a human donor in a cohort sampled during active COVID-19.

The rearrangement joins TRBV28 to TRBJ2-6; TRBD1 aligns across 7 bases. The CDR3 length is 19 residues. J was trimmed by 0 bases and V by 2 bases; bases with no gene match: 10. Germline V gene sequence: CDR1 MDHEN, CDR2 SYDVKM. Here the CDR3 reads CASSLNPGRGNSGANVLTF. CDR3 DNA: TGTGCCAGCAGTTTAAATCCCGGCAGGGGGAACTCTGGGGCCAACGTCCTGACTTTC.

The chain joins TRBV6-2 or TRBV6-3 to TRBJ1-2, with a tentative D call TRBD1 (6 bases). V lost 2 bases, J lost 4 bases, and 20 bases lay in between. The CDR3 totals 17 residues. Per germline, CDR1 MNHEY and CDR2 SVGEGT. CDR3 amino acids: CASSYPLTTGLTYGYTF. The CDR3 region has the DNA TGTGCCAGCAGTTACCCACTGACGACAGGATTGACCTATGGCTACACCTTC.

The chain carries TRBV27 and TRBJ2-2, with D unresolved. Per germline, CDR1 MNHEY and CDR2 SMNVEV (reference sequence). The V and J ends lost 3 bases and 1 base respectively, with 3 bases between them. The length of the CDR3 is 13 residues. CDR3 nucleotides: TGTGCCAGCAGTTTTATGAACACCGGGGAGCTGTTTTTT. This gives the protein CASSFMNTGELFF.

This clone was detected once. The rearrangement uses TRBV11-2 and TRBJ2-7; a weak D match, TRBD1 (5 bases). CDR3 length: 11 residues. Trimming removed 6 bases from V and 9 bases from J, with 12 bases in between. Per germline, CDR1 SGHAT and CDR2 FQNNGV. The DNA of the CDR3 is TGTGCCAGCAGACGCGATGGGGCGCAGTACTTC. Its protein is CASRRDGAQYF.

The V gene is TRBV28, the J gene TRBJ2-7; 9 nucleotides agree with TRBD2. The CDR3 runs 15 residues. V lost 7 bases, J lost 3 bases, and 10 bases stayed unmatched. CDR1 MDHEN and CDR2 SYDVKM come from the germline V gene. DNA of the CDR3: TGTGCCAGCAAGAGACCCCGCGGGGGGGGCTACGAGCAGTACGTC. It specifies CASKRPRGGGYEQYV.

This sequence joins TRBV24-1 and TRBJ2-3; 10 positions agree with TRBD2. The J segment lost 0 bases and the V segment lost 3 bases, leaving 11 bases of the junction unmatched. The CDR3 is made up of 19 amino acids. From germline, CDR1 is KGHDR and CDR2 SFDVKD. The CDR3 loop reads CATSDPDPSGRGSTDTQYF. The DNA of the CDR3 is TGTGCCACCAGTGATCCCGATCCTAGCGGGAGAGGCAGCACAGATACGCAGTATTTT.

This chain connects TRBV7-9 to TRBJ1-5; D is unresolved. The length of the CDR3 is 15 residues. Germline CDR1 is SEHNR and CDR2 is FQNEAQ (reference sequence). Trimming stripped 0 bases from V and 4 bases from J, with 10 bases between. As DNA, the CDR3 is TGTGCCAGCAGCTTAGCGGCGGGCGGGAATCAGCCCCAGCATTTT. Residues: CASSLAAGGNQPQHF.

This clone was detected only a few times. This chain uses TRBV5-1 with TRBJ2-3, with TRBD2 matching 13 bases. J lost 5 bases, V lost 4 bases, and 4 bases had no gene match. The germline gives CDR1 SGHRS, CDR2 YFSETQ. The CDR3 length is 15 residues. CDR3 in amino acids: CASSVGLAGEDTQYF. CDR3 sequence (DNA): TGCGCCAGCAGCGTAGGACTAGCGGGAGAAGATACGCAGTATTTT.

This rearrangement joins TRBV2 to TRBJ2-5; D may be TRBD1 (5 bases). The V gene lost 6 bases and the J gene lost 0 bases, with 5 bases spanning the gap. The germline gives CDR1 SNHLY, CDR2 FYNNEI. The CDR3 loop spans 12 amino acids. The chain's CDR3 is CASRGDQETQYF. CDR3 DNA: TGTGCCAGCAGAGGGGACCAAGAGACCCAGTACTTC. Filled out from reference TRBV2 and TRBJ2-5, the complete variable domain reads EPEVTQTPSHQVTQMGQEVILRCVPISNHLYFYWYRQILGQKVEFLVSFYNNEISEKSEIFDDQFSVERPDGSNFTLKIRSTKLEDSAMYFCASRGDQETQYFGPGTRLLVL.

V gene TRBV30 combines with J gene TRBJ1-5, with D uncertain. Germline-derived CDR1 and CDR2 are GTSNPN and SVGIG (reference sequence). Trimming cost V 3 bases and J 0 bases, with 6 bases left between them. The CDR3 has 13 residues. CDR3: CAWSVYSNQPQHF. The CDR3 coding sequence is TGTGCCTGGAGCGTATATAGCAATCAGCCCCAGCATTTT.

V is TRBV12-5 and J is TRBJ2-2, with 13 bases aligning to TRBD2. The CDR3 runs 14 residues. The germline V gene encodes CDR1 LGHNT and CDR2 FRNRAP. V gave up 6 bases and J gave up 5 bases; unmatched junction bases: 0. CDR3 in amino acids: CASGGLAGTGELFF. The CDR3 bases are TGTGCTAGTGGGGGACTAGCGGGAACCGGGGAGCTGTTTTTT.

The V call is TRBV29-1, the J call TRBJ2-7, with 8 bases aligning to TRBD1. Germline CDR1 SQVTM, CDR2 ANQGSEA. The V gene end was trimmed by 0 bases and the J gene end by 3 bases; junction bases not matched to a gene: 7. This CDR3 has 15 residues. The CDR3, as DNA: TGCAGCGTTGAAGATCCGCAGGGGGCTGTCTACGAGCAGTACTTC. Translated, it gives CSVEDPQGAVYEQYF.

The sample holds one count of this clone. The gene calls are TRBV18 and TRBJ1-2; possible D gene TRBD1, 5 bases. The germline V and J ends were trimmed by 2 bases and 7 bases, with 14 bases remaining between them. This CDR3 comprises 14 residues. Germline V gene lookup returns CDR1 KGHSH and CDR2 LQKENI. In DNA form, the CDR3 reads TGTGCCAGCTCACCAACAGGCGGGGTGCCTGGCTACACCTTC. Protein: CASSPTGGVPGYTF.

V gene TRBV18 combines with J gene TRBJ2-1, with D perhaps TRBD2 (6 bases). Looked up from germline, CDR1 is KGHSH and CDR2 is LQKENI. The CDR3 covers 18 residues. Between the trimmed V and J ends, which lost 3 bases and 5 bases, there was a span of 23 bases. The CDR3 reads CASSPTGLASKQNNEQFF. Written as DNA, the CDR3 is TGTGCCAGCTCACCGACCGGTCTAGCGAGTAAGCAAAACAATGAGCAGTTCTTC.

The V and J genes are TRBV19 and TRBJ1-1; D is perhaps TRBD1 (5 bases). The germline V gene encodes CDR1 LNHDA and CDR2 SQIVND (reference sequence). The CDR3 is made up of 15 amino acids. The V end was cut by 5 bases, the J end by 5 bases, with 18 bases between. CDR3 DNA sequence: TGTGCCAGTAGTTACTGGGGGGGAAGTGTAACTGAAGCTTTCTTT. It is translated as CASSYWGGSVTEAFF.

The chain uses TRBV6-5 and TRBJ1-4, with a weak D call TRBD1 (6 bases). Germline V CDR1 and CDR2: MNHEY, SVGAGI. With 6 bases removed from V and 14 bases from J, the gap between germline ends came to 19 bases. CDR3 length equals 13 residues. The CDR3 region is CASRKDSSADLFF. In nucleotides, the CDR3 is TGTGCCAGCAGGAAGGACAGCTCAGCAGATCTGTTTTTT.

This clone was seen a handful of times. V usage is TRBV24-1 and J usage is TRBJ2-2, with 13 bases fitting TRBD2. With V trimmed by 4 bases and J by 3 bases, 4 bases remained unmatched. The CDR3 covers 17 residues. Germline values: CDR1 KGHDR, CDR2 SFDVKD. The CDR3: CATSEPTSGRDTGELFF. As DNA, the CDR3 is TGTGCCACCAGTGAGCCTACTAGCGGGAGGGACACCGGGGAGCTGTTTTTT.

This clone was detected a few times. This chain uses TRBV28 with TRBJ2-1, with 12 positions matching TRBD2. Germline CDR1 reads MDHEN; CDR2 reads SYDVKM. The CDR3 has 15 residues. V was clipped by 7 bases and J by 6 bases; unmatched bases: 7. This CDR3 is CASKSGTSGLNEQFF. DNA of the CDR3: TGTGCCAGCAAATCCGGGACTAGCGGGCTCAATGAGCAGTTCTTC.

This sequence joins TRBV12-3 or TRBV12-4 and TRBJ2-3, with D uncertain. V lost 3 bases to trimming and J lost 9 bases, with 13 bases between them. CDR3 length equals 13 residues. The CDR3 region is CASSFVRTETQYF. The CDR3 nucleotides are TGTGCCAGCAGTTTTGTGCGCACGGAGACGCAGTATTTT.

In this sample, this clone turned up once. The chain is built from TRBV6-1 and TRBJ2-2; 8 positions agree with TRBD2. Germline-derived CDR1 and CDR2 are MNHNS and SASEGT. The CDR3 spans 16 residues. V shed 4 bases, J shed 9 bases, and the junction held 13 bases outside the gene matches. The CDR3: CASSARAGVRDRELFF. The CDR3 bases are TGTGCCAGCAGTGCTCGAGCGGGAGTGAGGGACCGGGAGCTGTTTTTT.

The chain uses TRBV28 and TRBJ1-2, with 7 nucleotides matching TRBD1. Per the germline V gene, CDR1 is MDHEN and CDR2 is SYDVKM. The CDR3 runs to 13 residues. V gave up 7 bases and J gave up 5 bases; unmatched junction bases: 7. DNA of the CDR3: TGTGCCAGCACCTTACAGGGGAAATATGGCTACACCTTC. Translated, it gives CASTLQGKYGYTF.